Presented here are 8 T cell receptor beta chains from one specimen sequenced in a study of vaccination and CD4 T cells after COVID-19. As for treatment: roughly ten-day PBMC culture with coronavirus spike peptide pools or control peptides (ViraFEST assay). From the unexposed donor, CD4+ T cells were collected ahead of the COVID-19 pandemic (2011-2018). Their antigen targets remain unknown. Scientists ran DNA taken from cultured CD4+ T cells through the Oncomine TCR Beta short-read assay for sequencing. Each CDR3 protein gets one entry after TCRdb re-called the PCR reads with MiXCR. The table shows roughly 7,000 distinct CDR3 sequences, with over 70% occurring only once. The specimen sequenced was CD4+ T cells from blood, cultured in vitro. The receptors stem from a human donor in good health.

This clonotype was recorded once. The chain couples TRBV14 to TRBJ1-6; the D gene is possibly TRBD1 (6 bases). The CDR3 covers 15 residues. The germline gives CDR1 SGHDN, CDR2 FVKESK. V was trimmed by 4 bases and J by 4 bases, leaving 11 bases between them. CDR3 DNA: TGTGCCAGCAGCCGCGCGGGACAATATAATTCACCCCTCCACTTT. Translated: CASSRAGQYNSPLHF.

V and J are TRBV6-1 and TRBJ1-3; D is unresolved. There are 13 residues in the CDR3. V lost 8 bases, J lost 0 bases, and 8 bases lay in between. The germline gives CDR1 MNHNS, CDR2 SASEGT. CDR3: CASLGLSGNTIYF. As DNA, the CDR3 is TGTGCCAGCCTGGGCCTCTCTGGAAACACCATATATTTT.

The V and J genes are TRBV20-1 and TRBJ1-3; D call uncertain. This CDR3 is 12 amino acids long. Germline V lookup: CDR1 DFQATT, CDR2 SNEGSKA (reference sequence). Deletions cut 6 bases from V and 1 base from J, with 7 bases between. The CDR3, as DNA: TGCAGTGCAGTAGGGTCTGGAAACACCATATATTTT. This codes for CSAVGSGNTIYF.

The rearrangement uses TRBV7-9 and TRBJ1-1, with 11 bases matching TRBD1. V trimming: 5 bases; J trimming: 4 bases; junction bases outside the gene matches: 12. Germline V gene lookup returns CDR1 SEHNR and CDR2 FQNEAQ (reference sequence). CDR3 length: 17 residues. CDR3 loop: CASSLNLGGTGGTEAFF. The DNA for the CDR3 is TGTGCCAGCAGCCTGAACCTTGGCGGGACAGGGGGCACTGAAGCTTTCTTT.

This chain connects TRBV7-8 to TRBJ1-1, with D unresolved. Trimming shortened V by 3 bases and J by 7 bases, and 6 bases separated the two germline ends. Per germline, CDR1 SGHVS and CDR2 FQNEAQ. The CDR3 contains 11 residues. The CDR3, as DNA: TGTGCCAGCAGCTTCCTTGATGAAGCTTTCTTT. Protein sequence: CASSFLDEAFF.

The V gene is TRBV7-6, the J gene TRBJ2-1; D might be TRBD2 (6 bases). Trimming left V 6 bases short and J 5 bases short, with 14 bases between. This CDR3 region has 14 residues. CDR1 and CDR2 from the germline V gene are SGHVS and FNYEAQ. CDR3 protein: CASRGGTANNEQFF. The CDR3 nucleotides are TGTGCCAGCAGGGGTGGGACTGCAAACAATGAGCAGTTCTTC.

The chain carries TRBV6-5 and TRBJ2-5; 14 bases are shared with TRBD2. The germline gives CDR1 MNHEY, CDR2 SVGAGI. This CDR3 comprises 16 residues. V dropped 0 bases and J dropped 4; count of bases not matched to a gene: 1. The CDR3 loop is CASSYSTSGGAETQYF. In DNA form, the CDR3 reads TGTGCCAGCAGTTACTCGACTAGCGGGGGGGCAGAGACCCAGTACTTC.

This clonotype was counted between two and nine times. This chain connects TRBV6-5 to TRBJ1-2; unclear D gene. This CDR3 has 15 residues. Deletions cut 0 bases from V and 2 bases from J, with 10 bases between. CDR1 and CDR2 from the germline V gene are MNHEY and SVGAGI. The CDR3 sequence is CASSYSRAPNYGYTF. The CDR3 region has the DNA TGTGCCAGCAGTTACTCGAGAGCTCCCAACTATGGCTACACCTTC.